This passage covers 32 T cell receptor beta chains from one sample sequenced in a study of radiation and T cells in renal cell carcinoma. Assay: immunoSEQ multiplex PCR; the TCRdb copy retains only in-frame clones and omits some. The sample contains about 140,000 clones, over 65% of which appear only once. As for time point: baseline pretreatment blood. The sample's treatment: 15 Gy SBRT to primary tumor, nephrectomy 4 weeks later. The source material was blood, sampled from a patient whose treatment included radiotherapy and nephrectomy. The receptors stem from a woman aged 50 to 65 with renal cell carcinoma.

This sequence joins TRBV5-1 and TRBJ2-5; D is possibly TRBD1 or TRBD2 (5 bases each). CDR1 and CDR2 from the germline V gene are SGHRS and YFSETQ. This CDR3 has 15 residues. V shed 5 bases and J shed 0 bases, with 14 bases lying between them. CDR3 in amino acids: CASRLRGEHQETQYF. The DNA for the CDR3 is TGCGCCAGCAGGCTCCGAGGGGAGCACCAAGAGACCCAGTACTTC.

The chain uses TRBV18 and TRBJ2-7; 14 bases are shared with TRBD2. In germline, CDR1 is KGHSH, CDR2 LQKENI. The ends lost 5 bases at V and 3 bases at J; junction bases unmatched: 3. The CDR3 runs 15 residues. CDR3 amino acids: CASSAGTSGGYEQYF. The CDR3 DNA follows: TGTGCCAGCTCAGCCGGGACTAGCGGGGGCTACGAGCAGTACTTC. Together with reference TRBV18 and TRBJ2-7, the CDR3 gives the full variable domain: NAGVMQNPRHLVRRRGQEARLRCSPMKGHSHVYWYRQLPEEGLKFMVYLQKENIIDESGMPKERFSAEFPKEGPSILRIQQVVRGDSAAYFCASSAGTSGGYEQYFGPGTRLTVT.

The genes are TRBV25-1 and TRBJ2-7; 9 positions match TRBD1. In germline, CDR1 is MGHDK, CDR2 SYGVNS. This CDR3 is 16 amino acids long. V shed 8 bases, J shed 5 bases, and the junction held 16 bases outside the gene matches. CDR3 sequence (DNA): TGTGCCAGCTTCGGAGTAACCGGGACAGGGATTGACGAGCAGTACTTC. It encodes CASFGVTGTGIDEQYF.

A few counts support this clone. The chain links TRBV5-1 to TRBJ2-2; the D gene is possibly TRBD2 (6 bases). This CDR3 contains 13 residues. Germline V gives CDR1 SGHRS, CDR2 YFSETQ. V lost 4 bases and J lost 3, with 7 bases in between. The CDR3 sequence is CASSPGDTGELFF. Written as DNA, the CDR3 is TGCGCCAGCAGCCCGGGGGACACCGGGGAGCTGTTTTTT.

V and J are TRBV30 and TRBJ1-2; unclear D gene. V lost 2 bases, J lost 10 bases, and 5 bases lay in between. The CDR3 contains 9 residues. CDR1 is GTSNPN and CDR2 is SVGIG in the germline V gene (reference sequence). CDR3 sequence: CAWSRVYTF. DNA of the CDR3: TGTGCCTGGAGTAGGGTCTACACCTTC.

The chain combines TRBV7-2 with TRBJ2-7; no firm D call. The germline V gene encodes CDR1 SGHTA and CDR2 FQGNSA. Trimming left V 5 bases short and J 2 bases short, with 10 bases between. The CDR3 totals 13 residues. CDR3 in DNA: TGTGCCAGCAGCATAAGCCTGACCTACGAGCAGTACTTC. Translated, it gives CASSISLTYEQYF.

This clone was seen a few times. This sample includes further DNA sequences coding for the same CDR3. This chain connects TRBV27 to TRBJ2-7, with D maybe TRBD1 (6 bases). V gave up 5 bases and J gave up 0 bases, with 11 bases separating them. Germline V gene data show CDR1 as MNHEY and CDR2 as SMNVEV (reference sequence). This CDR3 spans 14 amino acids. DNA for the CDR3: TGTGCCAGCAGTGCAAACAGGGACTCCTACGAGCAGTACTTC. Encoded protein: CASSANRDSYEQYF.

The chain carries TRBV5-1 and TRBJ2-7; possible D gene TRBD2, 7 bases. The CDR3 length is 12 residues. Germline V gives CDR1 SGHRS, CDR2 YFSETQ. Trimming removed 4 bases from V and 5 bases from J, with 10 bases in between. The CDR3 nucleotides are TGCGCCAGCAGCAGGGGGGGAGACGAGCAGTACTTC. It codes for CASSRGGDEQYF.

This clone has just a few counts. This chain links TRBV4-1 with TRBJ2-7; no clear D gene. Trimming stripped 0 bases from V and 5 bases from J, with 14 bases between. The CDR3 loop spans 15 amino acids. Looked up from germline, CDR1 is MGHRA and CDR2 is YSYEKL. CDR3 sequence (DNA): TGCGCCAGCAGCCAAGAATCGCCAGGCCCCAACGAGCAGTACTTC. Protein: CASSQESPGPNEQYF.

The rearrangement uses TRBV5-1 and TRBJ2-5; D is perhaps TRBD1 (6 bases). Germline V gene sequence: CDR1 SGHRS, CDR2 YFSETQ. The ends were cut back, 4 bases at V and 4 bases at J, with 14 bases in the middle. The CDR3 runs 14 residues. Here the CDR3 reads CASSPGQPGETQYF. In DNA, the CDR3 is TGCGCCAGCAGCCCGGGACAACCGGGAGAGACCCAGTACTTC. The full variable domain, with the rest looked up from reference TRBV5-1 and TRBJ2-5, is KAGVTQTPRYLIKTRGQQVTLSCSPISGHRSVSWYQQTPGQGLQFLFEYFSETQRNKGNFPGRFSGRQFSNSRSEMNVSTLELGDSALYLCASSPGQPGETQYFGPGTRLLVL.

This clone has only one observation. The chain recombines TRBV4-1 with TRBJ1-1, with 10 bases lining up with TRBD1. The V gene's germline CDR1 is MGHRA and CDR2 YSYEKL. V shed 2 bases, J shed 4 bases, and the junction held 4 bases outside the gene matches. The CDR3 contains 15 residues. Here the CDR3 reads CASSQRQGASTEAFF. The CDR3 DNA sequence: TGCGCCAGCAGCCAAAGACAGGGGGCCAGCACTGAAGCTTTCTTT.

V gene TRBV5-1 combines with J gene TRBJ2-5; D remains unclear. Germline V gives CDR1 SGHRS, CDR2 YFSETQ. V was trimmed by 4 bases and J by 2 bases, leaving 18 bases between them. The CDR3 has 16 residues. CDR3 in amino acids: CASSQSRGPDQETQYF. CDR3 DNA sequence: TGCGCCAGCAGCCAGAGCAGAGGACCCGATCAAGAGACCCAGTACTTC.

This clone appeared a few times. The chain joins TRBV25-1 to TRBJ2-7; 7 nucleotides match TRBD2. The germline V gene has CDR1 MGHDK and CDR2 SYGVNS. Losses at the gene ends were 5 bases for V and 5 bases for J; bases not matched to a gene: 6. This CDR3 is 13 amino acids long. The CDR3 sequence: CASSSTSVHEQYF. CDR3 DNA: TGTGCCAGCAGTTCCACTAGCGTGCACGAGCAGTACTTC.

J is TRBJ1-4 and V is TRBV5-1; the D gene is possibly TRBD1 (6 bases). Germline CDR1 and CDR2: SGHRS and YFSETQ. The ends were cut back, 1 base at V and 5 bases at J, with 12 bases in the middle. The CDR3 runs 15 residues. Here the CDR3 DNA reads TGCGCCAGCAGCTTGAGGGGGGCTCTAAATGAAAAACTGTTTTTT. Its translation: CASSLRGALNEKLFF.

This chain uses TRBV5-1 with TRBJ1-1, with 9 bases matching TRBD1. Germline CDR1 and CDR2: SGHRS and YFSETQ. The CDR3 consists of 15 residues. V gave up 4 bases and J gave up 1 base; unmatched junction bases: 5. The CDR3 sequence is CASSHGTGWNTEAFF. For the CDR3, the DNA is TGCGCCAGCAGCCACGGGACAGGGTGGAACACTGAAGCTTTCTTT.

This clone was seen a handful of times. The chain has TRBV14 and TRBJ2-7; D unclear. Germline assignment: CDR1 SGHDN and CDR2 FVKESK. The ends were cut back, 4 bases at V and 2 bases at J, with 6 bases in the middle. The CDR3 totals 12 residues. The CDR3 sequence is CASSLAPYEQYF. CDR3 DNA: TGTGCCAGCAGCCTTGCACCCTACGAGCAGTACTTC.

The chain employs TRBV7-2 and TRBJ1-2, with D possibly being TRBD1 (6 bases). V lost 2 bases, J lost 2 bases, and 12 bases lay in between. CDR1 is SGHTA, CDR2 FQGNSA, per germline. This CDR3 spans 15 amino acids. The CDR3: CASSLHRDQNYGYTF. DNA for the CDR3: TGTGCCAGCAGCTTACACAGGGACCAAAACTATGGCTACACCTTC.

This chain uses TRBV28 with TRBJ1-2, with D perhaps matching TRBD1 (6 bases). Deletions cut 6 bases from V and 4 bases from J, with 12 bases between. The length of the CDR3 is 13 residues. Germline V CDR1 and CDR2: MDHEN, SYDVKM. The CDR3 is CASSLGGIYGYTF. The CDR3 DNA reads TGTGCCAGCAGCCTAGGGGGTATCTATGGCTACACCTTC.

This clone was counted a single time. The chain employs TRBV5-6 and TRBJ2-7; no clear D. V was shortened by 4 bases and J by 2 bases, with 4 bases between the two germline ends. CDR3 length equals 11 residues. Germline V gene lookup returns CDR1 SGHDT and CDR2 YYEEEE. In DNA, the CDR3 is TGTGCCAGCAGCCTTGCCTACGAGCAGTACTTC. Translating it yields CASSLAYEQYF.

This chain joins TRBV6-4 and TRBJ1-2; D is possibly TRBD1 (6 bases). Germline CDR1 reads MRHNA; CDR2 reads SNTAGT. The V and J ends lost 6 bases and 3 bases respectively, with 8 bases between them. The CDR3 is made up of 12 amino acids. The CDR3 loop is CASSGQYYGYTF. As DNA, the CDR3 is TGTGCCAGCAGCGGACAGTACTATGGCTACACCTTC.

The chain links TRBV4-3 to TRBJ1-2; no definite D call. V lost 1 base and J lost 4, with 16 bases in between. There are 16 residues in the CDR3. Germline V gene lookup returns CDR1 LGHNA and CDR2 YSLEER. The CDR3: CASSQGQDRLGYGYTF. The DNA for the CDR3 is TGCGCCAGCAGCCAAGGGCAGGACCGCCTTGGCTATGGCTACACCTTC.

This chain connects TRBV6-5 to TRBJ1-6; 10 bases are shared with TRBD1. The CDR3 consists of 15 residues. The V and J ends lost 0 bases and 10 bases, in that order; junction bases with no gene match: 3. Germline assignment: CDR1 MNHEY and CDR2 SVGAGI. The CDR3 sequence is CASSYSDRGESPLHF. The CDR3 DNA reads TGTGCCAGCAGTTACTCGGACAGGGGGGAATCACCCCTCCACTTT.

The CDR3 nucleotides are TGTGCCAGCAGCTACCAGGGGGACCTATATGGCTACACCTTC. It encodes CASSYQGDLYGYTF. The chain has TRBV7-2 and TRBJ1-2; 7 nucleotides agree with TRBD1. The CDR3 covers 14 residues. Germline V lookup: CDR1 SGHTA, CDR2 FQGNSA. Losses at the gene ends were 4 bases for V and 5 bases for J; bases not matched to a gene: 7.

The gene calls are TRBV5-1 and TRBJ1-5, with 7 bases aligning to TRBD1. J gave up 6 bases and V 6 bases, and 6 bases lay outside the gene matches. CDR1 and CDR2 (germline): SGHRS, YFSETQ. This CDR3 is 13 amino acids long. This CDR3 is CASKGGDSQPQHF. CDR3 nucleotide sequence: TGCGCCAGCAAAGGGGGCGATTCTCAGCCCCAGCATTTT. Together with reference TRBV5-1 and TRBJ1-5, the CDR3 gives the full variable domain: KAGVTQTPRYLIKTRGQQVTLSCSPISGHRSVSWYQQTPGQGLQFLFEYFSETQRNKGNFPGRFSGRQFSNSRSEMNVSTLELGDSALYLCASKGGDSQPQHFGDGTRLSIL.

The chain employs TRBV14 and TRBJ1-2, with unresolved D. Germline V gene sequence: CDR1 SGHDN, CDR2 FVKESK. The CDR3 covers 11 residues. Trimming took 1 base from V and 4 from J, leaving 1 base between them. The CDR3 spells CASSQGYGYTF. The CDR3 DNA sequence: TGTGCCAGCAGCCAAGGCTATGGCTACACCTTC.

This chain links TRBV5-4 with TRBJ2-7; D is ambiguous. Per the germline V gene, CDR1 is SGHNT and CDR2 is YYREEE (reference sequence). There are 13 residues in the CDR3. The V and J ends lost 1 base and 3 bases respectively, with 8 bases between them. The CDR3 DNA sequence: TGTGCCAGCAGCTTGCATAAGGGCTACGAGCAGTACTTC. It encodes CASSLHKGYEQYF.

The CDR3: CASSPWISGHYEQYF. The CDR3 nucleotides read TGTGCCAGCAGTCCCTGGATCTCTGGCCATTACGAGCAGTACTTC. This sequence joins TRBV6-6 and TRBJ2-7; D gene unclear. CDR3 size: 15 residues. The germline V gene has CDR1 MNHNY and CDR2 SVGAGI (reference sequence). Trimming removed 5 bases from V and 4 bases from J, with 18 bases in between.

CDR3 sequence (DNA): TGTGCCAGCAGTGAAGGGTTAGTAGCGCGGGGCTACACCTTC. This encodes CASSEGLVARGYTF. The chain joins TRBV6-1 to TRBJ1-2; D is unresolved. The germline V and J ends were trimmed by 1 base and 8 bases, with 14 bases remaining between them. The germline CDR1 and CDR2 sequences are MNHNS and SASEGT. The CDR3 totals 14 residues.

The DNA for the CDR3 is TGTGCCAGCAGCTTAGCCTCGGACAGGGGAGAGACCCAGTACTTC. The encoded protein is CASSLASDRGETQYF. The chain combines TRBV11-3 with TRBJ2-5; 9 bases agree with TRBD1. CDR3 length equals 15 residues. CDR1 and CDR2 (germline): SGHNT, YENEEA. The junction had 4 bases not matched to a gene; V was cut back by 1 base and J by 4 bases.

V usage is TRBV5-5 and J usage is TRBJ1-1; D may be TRBD1 (6 bases). V was shortened by 5 bases and J by 2 bases, with 16 bases between the two germline ends. Germline CDR1 SGHKS, CDR2 YYEKEE (reference sequence). The CDR3 runs 15 residues. CDR3 region: CASSSVPGANTEAFF. In nucleotides, the CDR3 is TGTGCCAGCAGTTCAGTTCCGGGGGCTAACACTGAAGCTTTCTTT.

This clone was observed a single time. The chain employs TRBV25-1 and TRBJ2-7, with 10 bases matching TRBD2. Per germline, CDR1 MGHDK and CDR2 SYGVNS. Germline trimming cut 1 base from V and 3 bases from J; bases unmatched to any gene: 9. The CDR3 runs to 17 residues. The CDR3 bases are TGTGCCAGCAGTGAATTAGGTAGCGGGGGGTCTCGCTACGAGCAGTACTTC. Protein product: CASSELGSGGSRYEQYF.

This sequence joins TRBV5-1 and TRBJ2-2; D may be TRBD2 (5 bases). Germline V lookup: CDR1 SGHRS, CDR2 YFSETQ. V was trimmed by 0 bases and J by 6 bases, leaving 12 bases between them. There are 15 residues in the CDR3. For the CDR3, the DNA is TGCGCCAGCAGCTTGGAGGCAGGCGGGCCCGGGGAGCTGTTTTTT. It is translated as CASSLEAGGPGELFF. Supplemented by reference TRBV5-1 and TRBJ2-2, the full variable domain reads KAGVTQTPRYLIKTRGQQVTLSCSPISGHRSVSWYQQTPGQGLQFLFEYFSETQRNKGNFPGRFSGRQFSNSRSEMNVSTLELGDSALYLCASSLEAGGPGELFFGEGSRLTVL.